This T cell receptor beta chain was sequenced for a study of blood T cell repertoires in COVID-19. The CDR3 has 12 amino acids. CDR1 SEHNR and CDR2 FQNEAQ come from the germline V gene (reference sequence). Trimming removed 3 bases at V and 8 bases at J, with 8 bases between. Original handling: Scientists estimated how many nucleated cells there were by amplifying reference gene primers. Clones were read by immunoSEQ multiplex PCR, and TCRdb kept only the in-frame ones, dropping some. For V, J and clone size, that table is used; D and trimming come from the DNA. This sample has about 370,000 clones, with over 75% found just once. Cohorts were determined from participant-reported clinical history.

What was sequenced was PBMCs or T cells enriched from blood (not recorded which). This chain joins TRBV7-9 and TRBJ2-1; D is ambiguous. The clonotype originates from a man between 18 and 29 years old who had recovered from COVID-19. As DNA, the CDR3 is TGTGCCAGCAGCTTTAGACTTTATGAGCAGTTCTTC. Translated, it gives CASSFRLYEQFF.